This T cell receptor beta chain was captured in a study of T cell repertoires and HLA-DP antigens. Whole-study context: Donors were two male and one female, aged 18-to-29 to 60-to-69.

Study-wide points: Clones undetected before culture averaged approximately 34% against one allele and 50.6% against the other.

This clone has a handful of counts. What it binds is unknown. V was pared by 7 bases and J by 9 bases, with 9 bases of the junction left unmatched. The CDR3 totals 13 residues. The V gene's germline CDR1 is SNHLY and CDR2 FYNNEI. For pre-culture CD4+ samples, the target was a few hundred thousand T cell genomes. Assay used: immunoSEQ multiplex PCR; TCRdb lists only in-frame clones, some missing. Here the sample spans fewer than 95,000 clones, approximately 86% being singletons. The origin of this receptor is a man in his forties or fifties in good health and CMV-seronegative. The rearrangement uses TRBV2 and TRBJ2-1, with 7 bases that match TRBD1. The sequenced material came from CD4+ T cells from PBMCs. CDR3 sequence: CASIVDRASEQFF. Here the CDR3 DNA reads TGTGCCAGCATCGTAGACAGGGCCAGTGAGCAGTTCTTC.